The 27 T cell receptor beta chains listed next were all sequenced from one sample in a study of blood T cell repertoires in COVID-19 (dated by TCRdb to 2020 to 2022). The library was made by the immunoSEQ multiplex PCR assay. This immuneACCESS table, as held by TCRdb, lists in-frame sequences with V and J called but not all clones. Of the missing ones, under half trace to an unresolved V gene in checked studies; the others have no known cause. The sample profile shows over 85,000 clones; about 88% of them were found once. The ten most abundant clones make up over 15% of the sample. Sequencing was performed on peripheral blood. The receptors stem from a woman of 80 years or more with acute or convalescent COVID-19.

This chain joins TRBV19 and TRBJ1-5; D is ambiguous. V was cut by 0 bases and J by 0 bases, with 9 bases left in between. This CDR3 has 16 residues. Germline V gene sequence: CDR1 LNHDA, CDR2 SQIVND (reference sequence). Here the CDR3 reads CASSIDTAYSNQPQHF. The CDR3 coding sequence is TGTGCCAGTAGTATAGACACAGCTTATAGCAATCAGCCCCAGCATTTT.

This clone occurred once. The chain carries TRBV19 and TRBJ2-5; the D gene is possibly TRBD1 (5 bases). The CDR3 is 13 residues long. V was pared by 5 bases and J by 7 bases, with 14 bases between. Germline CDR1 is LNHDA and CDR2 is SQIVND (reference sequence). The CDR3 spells CASSLAGLRTQYF. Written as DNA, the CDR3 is TGTGCCAGTAGTCTGGCAGGGTTGAGGACCCAGTACTTC.

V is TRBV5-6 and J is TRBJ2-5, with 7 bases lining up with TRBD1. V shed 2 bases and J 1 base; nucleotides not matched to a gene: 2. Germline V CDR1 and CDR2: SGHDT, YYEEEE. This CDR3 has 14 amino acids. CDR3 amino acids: CASSFRQGQETQYF. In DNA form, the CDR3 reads TGTGCCAGCAGCTTCCGACAGGGCCAAGAGACCCAGTACTTC.

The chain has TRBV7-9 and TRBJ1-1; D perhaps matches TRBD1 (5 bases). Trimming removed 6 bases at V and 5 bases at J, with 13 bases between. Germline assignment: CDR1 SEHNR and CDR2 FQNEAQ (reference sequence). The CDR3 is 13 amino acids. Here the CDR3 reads CASSRRGVTEAFF. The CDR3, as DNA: TGTGCCAGCAGTAGACGGGGGGTTACTGAAGCTTTCTTT. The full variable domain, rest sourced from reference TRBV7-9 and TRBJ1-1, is DTGVSQNPRHKITKRGQNVTFRCDPISEHNRLYWYRQTLGQGPEFLTYFQNEAQLEKSRLLSDRFSAERPKGSFSTLEIQRTEQGDSAMYLCASSRRGVTEAFFGQGTRLTVV.

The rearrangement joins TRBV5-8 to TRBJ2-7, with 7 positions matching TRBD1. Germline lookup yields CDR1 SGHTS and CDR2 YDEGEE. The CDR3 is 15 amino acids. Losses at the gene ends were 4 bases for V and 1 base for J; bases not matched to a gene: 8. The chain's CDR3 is CASSLAGTASYEQYF. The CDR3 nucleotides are TGTGCCAGCAGCCTCGCCGGGACAGCTTCCTACGAGCAGTACTTC.

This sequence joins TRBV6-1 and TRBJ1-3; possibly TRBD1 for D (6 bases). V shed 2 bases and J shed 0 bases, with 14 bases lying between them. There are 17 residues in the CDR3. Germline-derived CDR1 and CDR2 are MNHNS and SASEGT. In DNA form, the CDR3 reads TGTGCCAGCAGTGAATCGGGCAGGGGCCGCTCTGGAAACACCATATATTTT. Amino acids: CASSESGRGRSGNTIYF.

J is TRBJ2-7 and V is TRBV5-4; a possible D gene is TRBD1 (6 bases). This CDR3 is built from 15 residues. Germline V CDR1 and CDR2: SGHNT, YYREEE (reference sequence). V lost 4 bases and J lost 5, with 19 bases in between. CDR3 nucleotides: TGTGCCAGCAGCATCGAAGGGGGATGGGGAAACGAGCAGTACTTC. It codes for CASSIEGGWGNEQYF.

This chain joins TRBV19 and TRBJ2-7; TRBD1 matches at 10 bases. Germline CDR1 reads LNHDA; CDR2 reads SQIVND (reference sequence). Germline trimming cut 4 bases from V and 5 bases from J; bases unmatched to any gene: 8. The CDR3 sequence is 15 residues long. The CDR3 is CASSTRDRGSNEQYF. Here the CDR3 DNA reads TGTGCCAGTAGTACGCGGGACAGGGGCTCTAACGAGCAGTACTTC.

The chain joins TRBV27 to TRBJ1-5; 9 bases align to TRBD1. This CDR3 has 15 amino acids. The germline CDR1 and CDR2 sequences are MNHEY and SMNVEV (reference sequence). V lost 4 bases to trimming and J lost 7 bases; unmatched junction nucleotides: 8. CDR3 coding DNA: TGTGCCAGCAGTTCCCTCCGGACAGGGGTCCAGCCCCAGCATTTT. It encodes CASSSLRTGVQPQHF.

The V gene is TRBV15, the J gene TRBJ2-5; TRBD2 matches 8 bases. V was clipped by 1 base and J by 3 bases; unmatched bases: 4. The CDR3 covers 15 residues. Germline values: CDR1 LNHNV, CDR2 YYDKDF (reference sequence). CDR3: CATSRGELAEETQYF. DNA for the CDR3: TGTGCCACCAGCAGAGGGGAACTAGCGGAAGAGACCCAGTACTTC.

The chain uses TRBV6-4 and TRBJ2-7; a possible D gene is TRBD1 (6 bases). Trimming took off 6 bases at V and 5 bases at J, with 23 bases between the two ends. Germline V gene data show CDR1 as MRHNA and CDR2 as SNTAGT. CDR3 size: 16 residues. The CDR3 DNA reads TGTGCCAGCAGCGGACAGTCAGGGAACCCCTGGGACGAGCAGTACTTC. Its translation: CASSGQSGNPWDEQYF.

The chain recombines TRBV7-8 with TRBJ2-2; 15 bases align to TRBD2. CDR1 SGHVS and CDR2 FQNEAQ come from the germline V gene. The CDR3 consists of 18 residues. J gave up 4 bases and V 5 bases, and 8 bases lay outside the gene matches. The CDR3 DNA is TGTGCCAGCAGCCGAGGACTAGCGGGGGGGCTCGGCACCGGGGAGCTGTTTTTT. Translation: CASSRGLAGGLGTGELFF.

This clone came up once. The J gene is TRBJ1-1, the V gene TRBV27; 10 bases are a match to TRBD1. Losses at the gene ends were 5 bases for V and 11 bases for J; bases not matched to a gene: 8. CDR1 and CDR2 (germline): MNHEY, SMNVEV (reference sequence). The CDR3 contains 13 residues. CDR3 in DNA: TGTGCCAGCAGTCCCCGGGACAGGGGTTTGGCTTTCTTT. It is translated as CASSPRDRGLAFF.

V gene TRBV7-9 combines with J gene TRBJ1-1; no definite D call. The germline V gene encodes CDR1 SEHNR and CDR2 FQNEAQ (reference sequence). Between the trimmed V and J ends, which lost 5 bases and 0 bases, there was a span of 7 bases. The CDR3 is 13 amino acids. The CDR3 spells CASSPRVNTEAFF. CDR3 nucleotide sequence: TGTGCCAGCAGCCCGAGGGTGAACACTGAAGCTTTCTTT.

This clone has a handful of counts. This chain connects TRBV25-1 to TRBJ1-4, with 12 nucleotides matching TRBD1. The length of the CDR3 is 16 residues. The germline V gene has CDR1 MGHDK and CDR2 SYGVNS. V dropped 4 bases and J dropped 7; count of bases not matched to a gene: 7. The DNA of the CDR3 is TGTGCCAGCAGTGGCTGGGACAGGGGGCTGGGTGAAAAACTGTTTTTT. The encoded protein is CASSGWDRGLGEKLFF. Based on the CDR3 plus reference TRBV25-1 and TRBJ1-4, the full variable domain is EADIYQTPRYLVIGTGKKITLECSQTMGHDKMYWYQQDPGMELHLIHYSYGVNSTEKGDLSSESTVSRIRTEHFPLTLESARPSHTSQYLCASSGWDRGLGEKLFFGSGTQLSVL.

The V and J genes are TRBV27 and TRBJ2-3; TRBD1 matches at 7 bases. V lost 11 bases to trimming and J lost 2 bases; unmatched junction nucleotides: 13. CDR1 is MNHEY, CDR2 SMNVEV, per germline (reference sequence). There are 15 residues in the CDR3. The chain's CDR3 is CAFSLRDSPTDTQYF. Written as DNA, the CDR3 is TGTGCCTTTTCCCTTAGGGACAGCCCCACAGATACGCAGTATTTT.

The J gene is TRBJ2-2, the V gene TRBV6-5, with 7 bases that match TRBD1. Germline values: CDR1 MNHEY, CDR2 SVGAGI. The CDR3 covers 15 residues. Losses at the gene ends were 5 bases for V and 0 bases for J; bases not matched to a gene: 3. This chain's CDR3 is CASSRGGANTGELFF. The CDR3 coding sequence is TGTGCCAGCAGTCGAGGGGGCGCGAACACCGGGGAGCTGTTTTTT.

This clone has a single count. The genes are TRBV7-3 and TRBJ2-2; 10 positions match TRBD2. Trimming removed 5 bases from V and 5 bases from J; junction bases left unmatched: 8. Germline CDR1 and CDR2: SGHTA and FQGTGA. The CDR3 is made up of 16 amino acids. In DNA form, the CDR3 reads TGTGCCAGCAGCCCGGAGCGGGGGGGCTATACCGGGGAGCTGTTTTTT. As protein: CASSPERGGYTGELFF.

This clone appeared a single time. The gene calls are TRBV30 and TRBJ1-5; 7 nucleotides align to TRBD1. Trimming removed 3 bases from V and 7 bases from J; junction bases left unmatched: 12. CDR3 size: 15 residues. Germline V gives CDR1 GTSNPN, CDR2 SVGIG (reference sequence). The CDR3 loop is CAWSPRQGPGQPQHF. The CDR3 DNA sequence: TGTGCCTGGAGCCCGCGACAGGGCCCGGGGCAGCCCCAGCATTTT.

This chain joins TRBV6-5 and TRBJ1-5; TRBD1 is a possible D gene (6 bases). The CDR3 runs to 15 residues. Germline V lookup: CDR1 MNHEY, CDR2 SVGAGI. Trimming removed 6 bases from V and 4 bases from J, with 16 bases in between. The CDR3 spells CASRAGGASNQPQHF. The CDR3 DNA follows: TGTGCCAGCAGGGCCGGGGGGGCCTCTAATCAGCCCCAGCATTTT.

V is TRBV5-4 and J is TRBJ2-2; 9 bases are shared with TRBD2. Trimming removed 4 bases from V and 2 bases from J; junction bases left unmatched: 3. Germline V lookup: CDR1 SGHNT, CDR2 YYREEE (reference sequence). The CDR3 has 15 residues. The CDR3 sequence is CASSPSGVNTGELFF. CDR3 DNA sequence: TGTGCCAGCAGCCCTAGCGGGGTAAACACCGGGGAGCTGTTTTTT.

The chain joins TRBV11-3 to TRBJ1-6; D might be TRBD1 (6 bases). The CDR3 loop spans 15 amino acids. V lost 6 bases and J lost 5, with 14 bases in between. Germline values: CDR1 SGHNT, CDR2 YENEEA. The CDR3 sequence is CASSQGYRDNSPLHF. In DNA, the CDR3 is TGTGCCAGCAGTCAGGGTTACAGGGATAATTCACCCCTCCACTTT. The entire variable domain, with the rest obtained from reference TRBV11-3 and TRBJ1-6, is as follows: EAGVVQSPRYKIIEKKQPVAFWCNPISGHNTLYWYLQNLGQGPELLIRYENEEAVDDSQLPKDRFSAERLKGVDSTLKIQPAELGDSAVYLCASSQGYRDNSPLHFGNGTRLTVT.

The CDR3 reads CASSQRGVPSTDTQYF. The CDR3 region has the DNA TGTGCCAGCAGCCAAAGGGGCGTCCCTAGCACAGATACGCAGTATTTT. V usage is TRBV3-1 (or the pseudogene TRBV3-2) and J usage is TRBJ2-3; TRBD1 is a possible D gene (5 bases). The CDR3 runs to 16 residues. Trimming shortened V by 2 bases and J by 0 bases, and 12 bases separated the two germline ends. Germline V CDR1 and CDR2: LGHDT, YNNKEL (reference sequence).

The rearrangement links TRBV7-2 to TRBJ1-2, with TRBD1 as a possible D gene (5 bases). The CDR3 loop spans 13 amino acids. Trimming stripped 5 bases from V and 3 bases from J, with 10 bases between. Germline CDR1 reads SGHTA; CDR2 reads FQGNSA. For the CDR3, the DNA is TGTGCCAGCAGCACCGGGACTTACTATGGCTACACCTTC. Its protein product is CASSTGTYYGYTF.

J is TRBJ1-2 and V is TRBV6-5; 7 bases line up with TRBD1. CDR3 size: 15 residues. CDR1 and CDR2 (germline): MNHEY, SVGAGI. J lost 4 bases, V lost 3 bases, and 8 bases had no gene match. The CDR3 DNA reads TGTGCCAGCAGTTATACGACAGGGTTAGTCTATGGCTACACCTTC. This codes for CASSYTTGLVYGYTF.

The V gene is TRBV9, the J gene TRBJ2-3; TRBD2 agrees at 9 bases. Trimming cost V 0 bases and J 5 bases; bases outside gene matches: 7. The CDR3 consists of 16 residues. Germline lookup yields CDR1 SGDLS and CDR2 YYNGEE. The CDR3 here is CASSVVAGGLRDTQYF. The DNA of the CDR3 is TGTGCCAGCAGCGTAGTTGCGGGGGGGCTTCGAGATACGCAGTATTTT.

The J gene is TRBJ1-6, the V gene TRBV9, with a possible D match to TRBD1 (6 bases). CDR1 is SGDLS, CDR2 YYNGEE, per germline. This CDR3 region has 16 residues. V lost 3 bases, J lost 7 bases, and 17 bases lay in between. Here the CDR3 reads CASSAVGGAGNSPLHF. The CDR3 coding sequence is TGTGCCAGCAGCGCGGTCGGGGGGGCAGGGAATTCACCCCTCCACTTT.